The 18 T cell receptor beta chains listed next were all sequenced from one sample in a study of identical twins. TCRdb passed the 5' RACE reads through MiXCR, listing each CDR3 protein once. The data hold about 890,000 distinct CDR3 sequences, with approximately 13% observed a single time. The sample was also reused in another study, on yellow fever vaccine responses in identical twins.

The material sequenced was PBMCs. The origin of the receptors is a woman under 30 in good health.

This clonotype was detected only a few times. The genes are TRBV7-9 and TRBJ1-2, with D tentatively TRBD1 (6 bases). This CDR3 is built from 15 residues. The ends were cut back, 5 bases at V and 2 bases at J, with 15 bases in the middle. Per the germline V gene, CDR1 is SEHNR and CDR2 is FQNEAQ (reference sequence). In DNA, the CDR3 is TGTGCCAGCAGCCCCTCAGGGGTTCACAACTATGGCTACACCTTC. As protein: CASSPSGVHNYGYTF.

This clonotype was picked up a small number of times. The rearrangement uses TRBV10-2 and TRBJ2-4, with 8 positions matching TRBD2. CDR1 and CDR2 from the germline V gene are WSHSY and SAAADI. This CDR3 has 21 amino acids. The V gene end was trimmed by 2 bases and the J gene end by 0 bases; junction bases not matched to a gene: 18. The CDR3 DNA is TGCGCCAGCAGTGAGCGACTGGCGGGAGGACACATCTATATAGCCAAAAACATTCAGTACTTC. It yields the protein CASSERLAGGHIYIAKNIQYF.

The sample holds a few counts of this clonotype. This chain joins TRBV12-3 or TRBV12-4 and TRBJ2-5, with 9 bases matching TRBD2. CDR3 length: 15 residues. V trimming: 2 bases; J trimming: 5 bases; junction bases outside the gene matches: 6. The CDR3 DNA sequence: TGTGCCAGCAGTTTACGGAGCGGGGGGTCGGAGACCCAGTACTTC. Translating gives CASSLRSGGSETQYF.

The gene calls are TRBV6-5 and TRBJ1-6; no clear D gene. This CDR3 region has 14 residues. The germline V and J ends were trimmed by 1 base and 6 bases, with 7 bases remaining between them. Per the germline V gene, CDR1 is MNHEY and CDR2 is SVGAGI. CDR3 in amino acids: CASSYYSRNSPLHF. DNA for the CDR3: TGTGCCAGCAGTTACTACAGCCGTAATTCACCCCTCCACTTT.

This clonotype was counted a few times. The chain uses TRBV7-2 and TRBJ2-7, with TRBD1 as a possible D gene (6 bases). This CDR3 spans 14 amino acids. Germline V gives CDR1 SGHTA, CDR2 FQGNSA. The ends were cut back, 5 bases at V and 3 bases at J, with 14 bases in the middle. The CDR3 reads CASSPVVGGYEQYV. CDR3 coding DNA: TGTGCCAGCAGCCCAGTCGTAGGGGGCTACGAGCAGTACGTC.

This clonotype has a count of ten or more. The chain employs TRBV29-1 and TRBJ2-5; tentative D call: TRBD2 (5 bases). The germline V gene encodes CDR1 SQVTM and CDR2 ANQGSEA. The CDR3 contains 14 residues. Trimming took off 4 bases at V and 3 bases at J, with 15 bases between the two ends. This chain's CDR3 is CSVALTGVEETQYF. The CDR3 DNA follows: TGCAGCGTTGCCCTCACCGGGGTGGAAGAGACCCAGTACTTC.

This clonotype was seen only a few times. J is TRBJ2-3 and V is TRBV4-1; 7 bases map to TRBD1. V lost 4 bases to trimming and J lost 2 bases; unmatched junction nucleotides: 6. CDR3 length: 15 amino acids. Germline values: CDR1 MGHRA, CDR2 YSYEKL. CDR3 nucleotide sequence: TGCGCCAGCAGCCCCGACAGGGTGCCCACAGATACGCAGTATTTT. Translating it yields CASSPDRVPTDTQYF.

This clonotype was seen many times. V is TRBV28 and J is TRBJ2-3, with D uncertain. CDR1 is MDHEN, CDR2 SYDVKM, per germline. V gave up 2 bases and J gave up 3 bases, with 6 bases separating them. The CDR3 length is 13 residues. The CDR3 DNA reads TGTGCCAGCAGTTTAGAGTGGACAGATACGCAGTATTTT. This encodes CASSLEWTDTQYF.

This clonotype occurred a few times. This rearrangement joins TRBV7-9 to TRBJ2-1, with TRBD2 identical over 8 bases. This CDR3 is 16 amino acids long. With 2 bases clipped from V and 3 bases from J, the junction kept 6 bases outside the gene matches. The germline V gene has CDR1 SEHNR and CDR2 FQNEAQ (reference sequence). Here the CDR3 DNA reads TGTGCCAGCAGCTTACGGAGCGGGAGCGGCTACAATGAGCAGTTCTTC. This sequence encodes CASSLRSGSGYNEQFF.

The table lists this clonotype with many counts. This rearrangement joins TRBV7-2 to TRBJ2-1; 7 nucleotides align to TRBD2. Germline V lookup: CDR1 SGHTA, CDR2 FQGNSA. The CDR3 runs to 14 residues. The trim removed 0 bases at V and 6 bases at J, leaving 2 bases unmatched. The DNA for the CDR3 is TGTGCCAGCAGCTTAGCGGGAGGGTCCAATGAGCAGTTCTTC. This sequence encodes CASSLAGGSNEQFF.

In this sample, this clonotype turned up a few times. The chain uses TRBV11-1 and TRBJ2-1; 11 nucleotides line up with TRBD2. CDR1 is SGHAT and CDR2 is FQDESV in the germline V gene (reference sequence). The V segment lost 5 bases and the J segment 0 bases; nucleotides outside the gene matches: 12. The CDR3 is made up of 19 amino acids. This CDR3 is CASSARSGTSGISYNEQFF. Here the CDR3 DNA reads TGTGCCAGCAGCGCACGATCCGGGACTAGCGGTATCTCCTACAATGAGCAGTTCTTC.

This chain connects TRBV28 to TRBJ2-7, with unresolved D. The V gene lost 7 bases and the J gene lost 6 bases, with 10 bases spanning the gap. CDR3 length: 11 residues. Germline lookup yields CDR1 MDHEN and CDR2 SYDVKM. CDR3 in amino acids: CASNEGSEQYF. DNA for the CDR3: TGTGCCAGCAACGAAGGCTCCGAGCAGTACTTC.

This clonotype was recorded at least ten times. The rearrangement uses TRBV6-5 and TRBJ1-6; TRBD1 might be the D (5 bases). The germline V gene has CDR1 MNHEY and CDR2 SVGAGI. Between the trimmed V and J ends, which lost 0 bases and 8 bases, there was a span of 17 bases. The CDR3 totals 17 residues. The CDR3 DNA is TGTGCCAGCAGTTACTCCTTCGCCGGGGGTGGGTATTCACCCCTCCACTTT. This sequence encodes CASSYSFAGGGYSPLHF.

V and J are TRBV19 and TRBJ2-3; D unclear. The ends were cut back, 9 bases at V and 0 bases at J, with 25 bases in the middle. The CDR3 length is 18 residues. CDR1 and CDR2 (germline): LNHDA, SQIVND (reference sequence). The CDR3 loop reads CASKPGPILVLSTDTQYF. In nucleotides, the CDR3 is TGTGCCAGCAAACCCGGGCCCATCTTAGTTCTTAGCACAGATACGCAGTATTTT.

This clonotype was detected only a few times. This chain joins TRBV5-1 and TRBJ2-3, with TRBD1 matching 8 bases. The junction had 18 bases not matched to a gene; V was cut back by 4 bases and J by 2 bases. Germline V gives CDR1 SGHRS, CDR2 YFSETQ. The CDR3 has 19 residues. The CDR3 bases are TGCGCCAGCAGCACTACGACCCTTACCGGGACAGGACCCACAGATACGCAGTATTTT. Protein sequence: CASSTTTLTGTGPTDTQYF.

This clonotype was counted only a few times. The rearrangement links TRBV12-3 or TRBV12-4 to TRBJ2-7, with a weak D call TRBD2 (6 bases). V was pared by 6 bases and J by 4 bases, with 10 bases between. This CDR3 is built from 12 residues. CDR3 DNA sequence: TGTGCCAGCAGCAATGGAGGGTACGAGCAGTACTTC. Translation gives CASSNGGYEQYF.

This clonotype has more than one count but fewer than ten. This sequence joins TRBV3-1 and TRBJ2-1; the D gene is possibly TRBD2 (6 bases). With 7 bases removed from V and 3 bases from J, the gap between germline ends came to 13 bases. This CDR3 spans 14 amino acids. Germline V gives CDR1 LGHDT, CDR2 YNNKEL (reference sequence). This CDR3 reads CASTPTRYYNEQFF. CDR3 bases: TGTGCCAGCACGCCGACTAGGTACTACAATGAGCAGTTCTTC.

This clonotype was found many times. The chain employs TRBV4-2 and TRBJ2-1; TRBD2 agrees at 7 bases. V shed 1 base, J shed 7 bases, and the junction held 10 bases outside the gene matches. Germline V gives CDR1 LGHNA, CDR2 YNFKEQ. The CDR3 loop spans 16 amino acids. For the CDR3, the DNA is TGTGCCAGCAGCCAAGGGTCGTGGGAGGGCCCGAATGAGCAGTTCTTC. Its translation is CASSQGSWEGPNEQFF.